This passage covers 30 T cell receptor beta chains from one sample sequenced in a study of blood T cell repertoires in COVID-19. Profiling relied on immunoSEQ multiplex PCR, and the TCRdb table lists in-frame clones only, not all of them. Of a few hundred thousand clones listed, 85% are singletons. The sequencing input was PBMCs or T cells enriched from blood (not recorded which). The receptors originated from a woman aged 45-65 years who had recovered from COVID-19.

The V call is TRBV7-6, the J call TRBJ1-2; TRBD1 agrees at 10 bases. The ends lost 5 bases at V and 8 bases at J; junction bases unmatched: 11. This CDR3 has 15 residues. The germline V gene encodes CDR1 SGHVS and CDR2 FNYEAQ. CDR3 DNA: TGTGCCAGCAGCCTCTCGCCCGGGACAGGGGAGGGCTACACCTTC. Translating gives CASSLSPGTGEGYTF. Looking up the rest from reference TRBV7-6 and TRBJ1-2 gives the full variable domain: GAGVSQSPRYKVTKRGQDVALRCDPISGHVSLYWYRQALGQGPEFLTYFNYEAQQDKSGLPNDRFSAERPEGSISTLTIQRTEQRDSAMYRCASSLSPGTGEGYTFGSGTRLTVV.

The V gene is TRBV3-1 (or the pseudogene TRBV3-2), the J gene TRBJ2-7; tentatively, D is TRBD2 (5 bases). Trimming took off 0 bases at V and 12 bases at J, with 12 bases between the two ends. This CDR3 is 12 amino acids long. Germline lookup yields CDR1 LGHDT and CDR2 YNNKEL (reference sequence). The DNA for the CDR3 is TGTGCCAGCAGCCAAGAGCTGGCGGGCCTGTACTTC. Amino acids: CASSQELAGLYF.

The gene calls are TRBV11-2 and TRBJ2-7; 11 bases agree with TRBD2. Trimming at V came to 5 bases and at J to 9 bases, leaving 15 bases not matched to a gene. The CDR3 loop spans 16 amino acids. In germline, CDR1 is SGHAT, CDR2 FQNNGV. CDR3 nucleotide sequence: TGTGCCAGCAGCCGGATTGTAACTAGCGGGGGCGTGGGGCAGTACTTC. Amino acids: CASSRIVTSGGVGQYF.

This chain joins TRBV5-4 and TRBJ2-6; the D gene is possibly TRBD2 (5 bases). V was trimmed by 4 bases and J by 2 bases, leaving 13 bases between them. This CDR3 is built from 16 residues. Germline CDR1 SGHNT, CDR2 YYREEE (reference sequence). The CDR3: CASSPAGVTGANVLTF. The DNA of the CDR3 is TGTGCCAGCAGCCCGGCGGGCGTTACTGGGGCCAACGTCCTGACTTTC.

The V gene is TRBV12-3 or TRBV12-4, the J gene TRBJ2-7; D remains unclear. The CDR3 sequence is 12 residues long. V lost 1 base and J lost 6, with 7 bases in between. CDR3 bases: TGTGCCAGCAGTTTAGTCCTCTCCGAGCAGTACTTC. Amino acids: CASSLVLSEQYF.

The sample holds many counts of this clone. The chain uses TRBV13 and TRBJ2-3; D is uncertain. V lost 0 bases and J lost 1, with 11 bases in between. Germline-derived CDR1 and CDR2 are PRHDT and FYEKMQ (reference sequence). The CDR3 is 16 residues long. Here the CDR3 reads CASSLGNEVGTDTQYF. The CDR3 bases are TGTGCCAGCAGCTTAGGGAACGAGGTGGGCACAGATACGCAGTATTTT.

With regard to this clone: Different DNA sequences within this sample yield the same CDR3. The gene calls are TRBV30 and TRBJ2-3, with 7 bases aligning to TRBD2. This CDR3 is built from 13 residues. Per the germline V gene, CDR1 is GTSNPN and CDR2 is SVGIG (reference sequence). With 4 bases clipped from V and 2 bases from J, the junction kept 3 bases outside the gene matches. The CDR3 nucleotides are TGTGCCTGGACTAGCGGCAACACAGATACGCAGTATTTT. Its protein is CAWTSGNTDTQYF.

This chain connects TRBV4-1 to TRBJ2-1; 10 bases match TRBD2. Germline CDR1 is MGHRA and CDR2 is YSYEKL. The CDR3 totals 16 residues. J lost 2 bases, V lost 0 bases, and 1 base had no gene match. CDR3 sequence (DNA): TGCGCCAGCAGCCAAGATCTAGCGGGAGCCTACAATGAGCAGTTCTTC. It specifies CASSQDLAGAYNEQFF.

The table lists this clone with a few counts. This rearrangement joins TRBV2 to TRBJ2-2, with D tentatively TRBD2 (6 bases). Trimming left V 4 bases short and J 8 bases short, with 11 bases between. The CDR3 consists of 13 residues. Germline V lookup: CDR1 SNHLY, CDR2 FYNNEI. CDR3 amino acids: CASSALARGELFF. The DNA for the CDR3 is TGTGCCAGCAGTGCCCTAGCGCGGGGGGAGCTGTTTTTT.

V and J are TRBV24-1 and TRBJ2-7; TRBD1 is a possible D gene (6 bases). With 2 bases removed from V and 4 bases from J, the gap between germline ends came to 20 bases. From germline, CDR1 is KGHDR and CDR2 SFDVKD. The CDR3 is 17 amino acids. This CDR3 is CATSDSETGQGWYEQYF. The DNA of the CDR3 is TGTGCCACCAGTGATTCTGAAACAGGGCAAGGTTGGTACGAGCAGTACTTC.

This clone was detected only once. The chain employs TRBV29-1 and TRBJ1-1; TRBD1 matches 11 bases. The germline gives CDR1 SQVTM, CDR2 ANQGSEA. V was pared by 6 bases and J by 1 base, with 1 base of the junction left unmatched. The CDR3 is made up of 13 amino acids. This chain's CDR3 is CSVDRGRNTEAFF. The DNA of the CDR3 is TGCAGCGTGGACAGGGGGCGGAACACTGAAGCTTTCTTT.

V usage is TRBV7-3 and J usage is TRBJ1-2; TRBD1 is a possible D gene (6 bases). The ends were cut back, 5 bases at V and 5 bases at J, with 18 bases in the middle. The CDR3 runs to 15 residues. Germline V gene sequence: CDR1 SGHTA, CDR2 FQGTGA. The CDR3 is CASSPGGREMYGYTF. The CDR3 coding sequence is TGTGCCAGCAGCCCGGGGGGCAGGGAAATGTATGGCTACACCTTC.

This clone was found a few times. The genes are TRBV7-2 and TRBJ1-1, with 8 bases lining up with TRBD1. CDR1 and CDR2 (germline): SGHTA, FQGNSA. The J segment lost 4 bases and the V segment lost 1 base, leaving 5 bases of the junction unmatched. The CDR3 consists of 15 residues. This CDR3 reads CASSLENRGFTEAFF. DNA for the CDR3: TGTGCCAGCAGCTTAGAGAACAGGGGGTTCACTGAAGCTTTCTTT.

This sequence joins TRBV4-3 and TRBJ2-1; 9 nucleotides line up with TRBD2. The junction had 8 bases not matched to a gene; V was cut back by 2 bases and J by 0 bases. This CDR3 spans 18 amino acids. The germline V gene has CDR1 LGHNA and CDR2 YSLEER. The CDR3 DNA follows: TGCGCCAGCAGCCAATCGGGAGGCGGGAGGGTCTCCTACAATGAGCAGTTCTTC. Amino acid sequence: CASSQSGGGRVSYNEQFF.

The chain links TRBV4-1 to TRBJ2-5; 8 bases are shared with TRBD2. Germline CDR1 MGHRA, CDR2 YSYEKL. V trimming: 0 bases; J trimming: 4 bases; junction bases outside the gene matches: 10. The CDR3 runs to 17 residues. The CDR3 DNA reads as TGCGCCAGCAGCCAAGATATTAGGAGCGGGGGCACAGAGACCCAGTACTTC. Translation gives CASSQDIRSGGTETQYF.

The V gene is TRBV30, the J gene TRBJ2-3, with D maybe TRBD2 (6 bases). Between the trimmed V and J ends, which lost 0 bases and 0 bases, there was a span of 10 bases. Germline V lookup: CDR1 GTSNPN, CDR2 SVGIG (reference sequence). The length of the CDR3 is 15 residues. The DNA of the CDR3 is TGTGCCTGGAGTGTACTGGGGGGTAGCACAGATACGCAGTATTTT. Its translation is CAWSVLGGSTDTQYF.

Only a few counts were recorded for this clone. The chain is built from TRBV18 and TRBJ1-5, with TRBD1 as a possible D gene (5 bases). The CDR3 extends over 19 amino acids. From germline, CDR1 is KGHSH and CDR2 LQKENI. Trimming removed 0 bases from V and 2 bases from J, with 20 bases in between. The DNA for the CDR3 is TGTGCCAGCTCACCACCAGGGTCAGCGGGGGGATCGGGCAATCAGCCCCAGCATTTT. This encodes CASSPPGSAGGSGNQPQHF.

The chain recombines TRBV3-1 (or the pseudogene TRBV3-2) with TRBJ2-7, with D possibly matching TRBD1 (5 bases). Germline-derived CDR1 and CDR2 are LGHDT and YNNKEL (reference sequence). The CDR3 has 15 residues. Between the trimmed V and J ends, which lost 1 base and 0 bases, there was a span of 10 bases. CDR3 loop: CASSQVAGFSYEQYF. The DNA of the CDR3 is TGTGCCAGCAGCCAAGTGGCAGGGTTCTCCTACGAGCAGTACTTC.

The table lists this clone with a count of one. This chain uses TRBV2 with TRBJ1-5; no firm D call. The germline V and J ends were trimmed by 4 bases and 0 bases, with 13 bases remaining between them. This CDR3 comprises 16 residues. Germline-derived CDR1 and CDR2 are SNHLY and FYNNEI. This CDR3 is CASSGFTDHSNQPQHF. The CDR3 DNA is TGTGCCAGCAGTGGGTTTACAGACCATAGCAATCAGCCCCAGCATTTT. Drawing the rest from reference TRBV2 and TRBJ1-5, the complete variable domain is EPEVTQTPSHQVTQMGQEVILRCVPISNHLYFYWYRQILGQKVEFLVSFYNNEISEKSEIFDDQFSVERPDGSNFTLKIRSTKLEDSAMYFCASSGFTDHSNQPQHFGDGTRLSIL.

The chain carries TRBV4-1 and TRBJ1-1, with 8 bases identical to TRBD1. The V and J ends lost 1 base and 3 bases, in that order; junction bases with no gene match: 10. The germline gives CDR1 MGHRA, CDR2 YSYEKL. The CDR3 loop spans 17 amino acids. This CDR3 reads CASSQGKGQVWDTEAFF. The CDR3 DNA is TGCGCCAGCAGCCAAGGAAAGGGACAGGTGTGGGACACTGAAGCTTTCTTT.

This rearrangement joins TRBV27 to TRBJ2-5; 14 bases agree with TRBD2. The CDR3 runs to 17 residues. Germline-derived CDR1 and CDR2 are MNHEY and SMNVEV (reference sequence). The junction had 9 bases not matched to a gene; V was cut back by 4 bases and J by 5 bases. The DNA of the CDR3 is TGTGCCAGCAGTTCGGGACTAGCGGGAGTACTAAAGGAGACCCAGTACTTC. Protein: CASSSGLAGVLKETQYF.

The V gene is TRBV20-1, the J gene TRBJ1-5; D is possibly TRBD1 (5 bases). V shed 3 bases and J shed 1 base, with 7 bases lying between them. Germline-derived CDR1 and CDR2 are DFQATT and SNEGSKA (reference sequence). This CDR3 has 13 amino acids. CDR3 in amino acids: CSASRGSNQPQHF. CDR3 in DNA: TGCAGTGCTAGTCGGGGGAGCAATCAGCCCCAGCATTTT.

The chain carries TRBV3-1 (or the pseudogene TRBV3-2) and TRBJ1-4, with D unresolved. CDR3 size: 15 residues. The germline V and J ends were trimmed by 1 base and 5 bases, with 11 bases remaining between them. From germline, CDR1 is LGHDT and CDR2 YNNKEL (reference sequence). CDR3 nucleotide sequence: TGTGCCAGCAGCCAAGGGCAGCGGGTGAATGAAAAACTGTTTTTT. It is translated as CASSQGQRVNEKLFF.

The chain combines TRBV30 with TRBJ1-6, with D tentatively TRBD1 (5 bases). This CDR3 region has 13 residues. V lost 4 bases and J lost 9, with 13 bases in between. Germline V gene lookup returns CDR1 GTSNPN and CDR2 SVGIG (reference sequence). The CDR3 region has the DNA TGTGCCTGGATTCTGGGGCCGGGTTCACCCCTCCACTTT. It codes for CAWILGPGSPLHF.

V usage is TRBV10-3 and J usage is TRBJ2-2; 9 bases are a match to TRBD1. Trimming removed 3 bases from V and 7 bases from J; junction bases left unmatched: 9. Germline CDR1 is ENHRY and CDR2 is SYGVKD. This CDR3 is built from 16 residues. DNA for the CDR3: TGTGCCATCAGTGACGGCACAGGGGGCGCGGTCGGGGAGCTGTTTTTT. It yields the protein CAISDGTGGAVGELFF.

The rearrangement uses TRBV7-3 and TRBJ2-2; 7 bases are a match to TRBD2. The germline CDR1 and CDR2 sequences are SGHTA and FQGTGA. V lost 6 bases, J lost 6 bases, and 10 bases stayed unmatched. This CDR3 is built from 15 residues. CDR3 sequence: CASSRASGRAGELFF. The CDR3 DNA follows: TGTGCCAGCAGTCGTGCTAGCGGAAGGGCCGGGGAGCTGTTTTTT. The full variable domain, its missing parts supplied by reference TRBV7-3 and TRBJ2-2, is GAGVSQTPSNKVTEKGKYVELRCDPISGHTALYWYRQSLGQGPEFLIYFQGTGAADDSGLPNDRFFAVRPEGSVSTLKIQRTERGDSAVYLCASSRASGRAGELFFGEGSRLTVL.

This rearrangement joins TRBV5-1 to TRBJ2-2; 7 bases fit TRBD1. The CDR3 sequence is 16 residues long. The V and J ends lost 1 base and 0 bases, in that order; junction bases with no gene match: 3. CDR1 and CDR2 from the germline V gene are SGHRS and YFSETQ. CDR3 coding DNA: TGCGCCAGCAGCTTGTCCCAGGGGGCGAACACCGGGGAGCTGTTTTTT. Its translation: CASSLSQGANTGELFF.

This rearrangement joins TRBV6-5 to TRBJ2-3, with a weak D call TRBD2 (5 bases). CDR3 size: 15 residues. Trimming shortened V by 11 bases and J by 3 bases, and 21 bases separated the two germline ends. Per germline, CDR1 MNHEY and CDR2 SVGAGI. The CDR3, as DNA: TGTGCCTCCGGGCCTAGGCTAGCCCGGACAGATACGCAGTATTTT. Amino acid sequence: CASGPRLARTDTQYF.

The chain couples TRBV7-8 to TRBJ1-1; no firm D call. This CDR3 is 13 amino acids long. Looked up from germline, CDR1 is SGHVS and CDR2 is FQNEAQ. V was clipped by 1 base and J by 11 bases, with 14 bases between them. As DNA, the CDR3 is TGTGCCAGCAGCTTAGTATCTACGGGTGGGGCTTTCTTT. This gives the protein CASSLVSTGGAFF.

The chain uses TRBV5-4 and TRBJ1-3; 7 positions agree with TRBD1. V lost 3 bases, J lost 3 bases, and 9 bases stayed unmatched. The CDR3 length is 16 residues. The germline CDR1 and CDR2 sequences are SGHNT and YYREEE (reference sequence). The CDR3 DNA sequence: TGTGCCAGCAGCTCGACAGGGATTAACTATGGAAACACCATATATTTT. Protein: CASSSTGINYGNTIYF.